A single sample gave rise to the 26 T cell receptor beta chains below, sequenced in a study of blood T cell repertoires in COVID-19. Sequencing used immunoSEQ multiplex PCR; TCRdb keeps in-frame clones, though not all of them. The repertoire holds about 430,000 clones, roughly 88% seen once, with 1.4% to 1.5% in the top ten. Sequenced material: PBMCs or T cells enriched from blood (not recorded which). All receptors derive from a woman aged 18 to 35 who had been exposed to COVID-19.

The chain uses TRBV7-9 and TRBJ1-1; D uncertain. CDR3 size: 14 residues. V was trimmed by 1 base and J by 1 base, leaving 7 bases between them. Germline V gene lookup returns CDR1 SEHNR and CDR2 FQNEAQ (reference sequence). CDR3 DNA: TGTGCCAGCAGCTTAGGACACTCGAACACTGAAGCTTTCTTT. As protein: CASSLGHSNTEAFF.

The chain employs TRBV19 and TRBJ1-1; D remains unclear. V lost 2 bases and J 1 base, leaving 2 bases between the germline ends. This CDR3 has 12 residues. Germline CDR1 and CDR2: LNHDA and SQIVND (reference sequence). In DNA, the CDR3 is TGTGCCAGTAGTATACAGAACACTGAAGCTTTCTTT. Protein product: CASSIQNTEAFF.

This clone has just one count. This sequence joins TRBV25-1 and TRBJ2-7; 8 bases line up with TRBD1. V was pared by 6 bases and J by 1 base, with 5 bases of the junction left unmatched. CDR1 and CDR2 from the germline V gene are MGHDK and SYGVNS. This CDR3 is 14 amino acids long. CDR3: CASRDRDRSYEQYF. As DNA, the CDR3 is TGTGCCAGCAGGGACAGGGACAGGTCCTACGAGCAGTACTTC.

V gene TRBV18 combines with J gene TRBJ2-7; maybe TRBD1 (5 bases). V was cut by 0 bases and J by 3 bases, with 15 bases left in between. The CDR3 loop spans 16 amino acids. Germline CDR1 and CDR2: KGHSH and LQKENI. CDR3 sequence (DNA): TGTGCCAGCTCACCACCACTCCAGGGCTTTCTCTACGAGCAGTACTTC. Amino acid sequence: CASSPPLQGFLYEQYF. Full variable domain (rest looked up from reference TRBV18 and TRBJ2-7): NAGVMQNPRHLVRRRGQEARLRCSPMKGHSHVYWYRQLPEEGLKFMVYLQKENIIDESGMPKERFSAEFPKEGPSILRIQQVVRGDSAAYFCASSPPLQGFLYEQYFGPGTRLTVT.

This sequence joins TRBV28 and TRBJ2-5; the match to TRBD2 covers 7 bases. The CDR3 contains 14 residues. The V segment lost 3 bases and the J segment 1 base; nucleotides outside the gene matches: 2. Germline V CDR1 and CDR2: MDHEN, SYDVKM. The CDR3 loop is CASSFGGTQETQYF. Written as DNA, the CDR3 is TGTGCCAGCAGTTTCGGGGGGACCCAAGAGACCCAGTACTTC.

The rearrangement uses TRBV29-1 and TRBJ2-5; no firm D call. Germline assignment: CDR1 SQVTM and CDR2 ANQGSEA. The CDR3 runs 11 residues. The ends were cut back, 4 bases at V and 5 bases at J, with 8 bases in the middle. This CDR3 is CSVGPEETQYF. The CDR3 coding sequence is TGCAGCGTTGGACCGGAGGAGACCCAGTACTTC.

The chain joins TRBV10-3 to TRBJ1-6; the D is unclear. The CDR3 sequence is 12 residues long. Trimming left V 8 bases short and J 3 bases short, with 5 bases between. Germline V gives CDR1 ENHRY, CDR2 SYGVKD. The CDR3 region is CAIGRYNSPLHF. DNA for the CDR3: TGTGCCATCGGCCGCTATAATTCACCCCTCCACTTT.

V and J are TRBV9 and TRBJ2-7, with 8 nucleotides matching TRBD1. This CDR3 is 14 amino acids long. Germline trimming cut 0 bases from V and 6 bases from J; bases unmatched to any gene: 5. Germline values: CDR1 SGDLS, CDR2 YYNGEE. This chain's CDR3 is CASSVGRTGSEQYF. The CDR3 DNA is TGTGCCAGCAGCGTAGGGCGGACAGGGTCCGAGCAGTACTTC. Complete variable domain (other parts from reference TRBV9 and TRBJ2-7): DSGVTQTPKHLITATGQRVTLRCSPRSGDLSVYWYQQSLDQGLQFLIQYYNGEERAKGNILERFSAQQFPDLHSELNLSSLELGDSALYFCASSVGRTGSEQYFGPGTRLTVT.

The sample holds one count of this clone. The rearrangement uses TRBV29-1 and TRBJ2-7; D might be TRBD1 (5 bases). CDR1 is SQVTM and CDR2 is ANQGSEA in the germline V gene. CDR3 length: 14 amino acids. The V end was cut by 1 base, the J end by 4 bases, with 14 bases between. The CDR3 nucleotides read TGCAGCGTTGAAGCTCCGAGCCAGGGATACGAGCAGTACTTC. This codes for CSVEAPSQGYEQYF.

The gene calls are TRBV7-2 and TRBJ2-7, with 7 bases fitting TRBD2. Germline assignment: CDR1 SGHTA and CDR2 FQGNSA. This CDR3 region has 16 residues. J was trimmed by 2 bases and V by 5 bases; bases with no gene match: 12. The CDR3 reads CASSPRGQRGTYEQYF. Written as DNA, the CDR3 is TGTGCCAGCAGCCCAAGGGGCCAGCGGGGTACCTACGAGCAGTACTTC. Full variable domain (remainder filled in from reference TRBV7-2 and TRBJ2-7): GAGVSQSPSNKVTEKGKDVELRCDPISGHTALYWYRQSLGQGLEFLIYFQGNSAPDKSGLPSDRFSAERTGGSVSTLTIQRTQQEDSAVYLCASSPRGQRGTYEQYFGPGTRLTVT.

The chain employs TRBV18 and TRBJ1-3; D unclear. Trimming stripped 3 bases from V and 0 bases from J, with 6 bases between. This CDR3 is built from 14 residues. Per the germline V gene, CDR1 is KGHSH and CDR2 is LQKENI. CDR3 sequence reads: CASSPSSSGNTIYF. The CDR3 coding sequence is TGTGCCAGCTCACCGTCATCCTCTGGAAACACCATATATTTT.

The chain carries TRBV27 and TRBJ1-5; TRBD1 matches at 7 bases. The germline V gene encodes CDR1 MNHEY and CDR2 SMNVEV (reference sequence). The CDR3 is 15 residues long. V lost 5 bases and J lost 3; bases outside the gene matches: 7. In DNA, the CDR3 is TGTGCCAGCAGTCCGGGACAGCCTTTCAATCAGCCCCAGCATTTT. This translates into CASSPGQPFNQPQHF.

This chain joins TRBV6-6 and TRBJ1-1; 7 bases align to TRBD1. V lost 6 bases and J lost 3; bases outside the gene matches: 7. Germline CDR1 and CDR2: MNHNY and SVGAGI (reference sequence). This CDR3 spans 14 amino acids. CDR3 residues: CASSLTGRYTEAFF. The DNA for the CDR3 is TGTGCCAGCAGCCTGACAGGGAGGTACACTGAAGCTTTCTTT.

This rearrangement joins TRBV9 to TRBJ1-5, with D uncertain. V lost 3 bases, J lost 0 bases, and 4 bases lay in between. In germline, CDR1 is SGDLS, CDR2 YYNGEE. This CDR3 spans 13 amino acids. CDR3 coding DNA: TGTGCCAGCAGCGGTAATAGCAATCAGCCCCAGCATTTT. Its protein is CASSGNSNQPQHF.

This sequence joins TRBV6-5 and TRBJ1-3; D gene uncertain. Germline CDR1 MNHEY, CDR2 SVGAGI. The CDR3 covers 13 residues. Trimming pared 5 bases from V and 6 bases from J, leaving 11 bases between. Written as DNA, the CDR3 is TGTGCCAGCAGTACCAGGATGCCAAACACCATATATTTT. It encodes CASSTRMPNTIYF.

J is TRBJ2-1 and V is TRBV12-3 or TRBV12-4, with D hard to call. The CDR3 runs to 11 residues. Deletions cut 6 bases from V and 8 bases from J, with 8 bases between. The CDR3 DNA follows: TGTGCCAGCAGCACTTTAGATGAGCAGTTCTTC. Translating gives CASSTLDEQFF.

The chain links TRBV6-5 to TRBJ1-5; D is undetermined. CDR3 length: 13 residues. CDR1 is MNHEY and CDR2 is SVGAGI in the germline V gene. Trimming left V 7 bases short and J 1 base short, with 8 bases between. In DNA, the CDR3 is TGTGCCAGCACCAGTTCCAGCAATCAGCCCCAGCATTTT. As protein: CASTSSSNQPQHF.

The V call is TRBV18, the J call TRBJ2-1, with 7 bases aligning to TRBD1. Germline-derived CDR1 and CDR2 are KGHSH and LQKENI. Losses at the gene ends were 4 bases for V and 5 bases for J; bases not matched to a gene: 5. The CDR3 is 14 residues long. The CDR3 nucleotides are TGTGCCAGCTCACTCCAGGGGGAGAACAATGAGCAGTTCTTC. This translates into CASSLQGENNEQFF.

The gene calls are TRBV6-5 and TRBJ1-3; TRBD1 matches at 7 bases. The CDR3 totals 14 residues. The V segment lost 6 bases and the J segment 0 bases; nucleotides outside the gene matches: 2. Germline V CDR1 and CDR2: MNHEY, SVGAGI. CDR3 nucleotides: TGTGCCAGCAGAGACAGGGCCTCTGGAAACACCATATATTTT. Protein sequence: CASRDRASGNTIYF.

The chain carries TRBV19 and TRBJ1-2; D gene uncertain. Germline lookup yields CDR1 LNHDA and CDR2 SQIVND (reference sequence). V shed 3 bases and J shed 3 bases, with 8 bases lying between them. The CDR3 spans 13 residues. The CDR3 spells CASSIGSYYGYTF. CDR3 coding DNA: TGTGCCAGTAGTATTGGGAGCTACTATGGCTACACCTTC.

A note on this clone: In the same sample, other DNA sequences code for this CDR3. The genes are TRBV7-9 and TRBJ2-3; 7 bases map to TRBD2. In germline, CDR1 is SEHNR, CDR2 FQNEAQ (reference sequence). V lost 0 bases, J lost 3 bases, and 0 bases stayed unmatched. CDR3 length equals 14 residues. CDR3 bases: TGTGCCAGCAGCTTAGCACTAGCGACAGATACGCAGTATTTT. This codes for CASSLALATDTQYF.

The chain has TRBV29-1 and TRBJ2-3, with 14 positions matching TRBD2. The V gene end was trimmed by 4 bases and the J gene end by 3 bases; junction bases not matched to a gene: 9. The germline CDR1 and CDR2 sequences are SQVTM and ANQGSEA. The CDR3 covers 17 residues. The CDR3 nucleotides read TGCAGCGTTGGAAACGGACTAGCGGGAGGAGGGACAGATACGCAGTATTTT. It encodes CSVGNGLAGGGTDTQYF.

The chain uses TRBV5-1 and TRBJ2-1, with D possibly being TRBD1 (6 bases). There are 13 residues in the CDR3. Germline loops: CDR1 SGHRS, CDR2 YFSETQ. Trimming pared 1 base from V and 7 bases from J, leaving 9 bases between. The CDR3 here is CASSLWGLNEQFF. CDR3 bases: TGCGCCAGCAGCTTGTGGGGGCTTAATGAGCAGTTCTTC.

The chain recombines TRBV2 with TRBJ1-2; the match to TRBD1 covers 7 bases. Germline CDR1 SNHLY, CDR2 FYNNEI. This CDR3 comprises 13 residues. V lost 10 bases, J lost 3 bases, and 8 bases stayed unmatched. CDR3 sequence: CATSTGADYGYTF. CDR3 nucleotides: TGTGCCACTTCCACAGGGGCTGACTATGGCTACACCTTC.

This chain uses TRBV11-2 with TRBJ2-1, with 12 bases matching TRBD2. Trimming removed 5 bases from V and 4 bases from J; junction bases left unmatched: 12. Germline assignment: CDR1 SGHAT and CDR2 FQNNGV. The length of the CDR3 is 18 residues. CDR3 coding DNA: TGTGCCAGCAGCCGCCCCCGAAGACTAGCGGGAGTATACAATGAGCAGTTCTTC. As protein: CASSRPRRLAGVYNEQFF. Full variable domain (remainder filled in from reference TRBV11-2 and TRBJ2-1): EAGVAQSPRYKIIEKRQSVAFWCNPISGHATLYWYQQILGQGPKLLIQFQNNGVVDDSQLPKDRFSAERLKGVDSTLKIQPAKLEDSAVYLCASSRPRRLAGVYNEQFFGPGTRLTVL.

The CDR3 DNA reads as TGTGCCAGCACCGCGGACAGGGGATTGCGTTCACCCCTCCACTTT. Translating gives CASTADRGLRSPLHF. The chain joins TRBV6-5 to TRBJ1-6, with 9 bases matching TRBD1. The germline V gene encodes CDR1 MNHEY and CDR2 SVGAGI. This CDR3 is 15 amino acids long. V trimming: 7 bases; J trimming: 9 bases; junction bases outside the gene matches: 10.